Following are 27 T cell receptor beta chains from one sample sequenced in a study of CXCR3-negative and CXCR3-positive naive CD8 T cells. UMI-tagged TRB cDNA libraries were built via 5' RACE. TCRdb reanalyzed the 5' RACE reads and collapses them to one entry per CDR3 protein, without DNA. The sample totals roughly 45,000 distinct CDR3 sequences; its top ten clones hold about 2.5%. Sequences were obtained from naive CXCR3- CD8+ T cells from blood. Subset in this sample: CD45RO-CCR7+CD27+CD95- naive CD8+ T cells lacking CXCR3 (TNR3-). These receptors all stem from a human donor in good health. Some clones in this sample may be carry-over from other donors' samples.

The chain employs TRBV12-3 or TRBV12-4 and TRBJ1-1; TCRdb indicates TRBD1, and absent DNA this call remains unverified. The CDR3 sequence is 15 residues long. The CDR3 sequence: CASSAGTGGFTEAFF.

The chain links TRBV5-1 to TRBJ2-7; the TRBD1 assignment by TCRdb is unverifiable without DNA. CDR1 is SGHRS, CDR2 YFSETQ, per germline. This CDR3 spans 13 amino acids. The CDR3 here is CASSLEPGSEQYF.

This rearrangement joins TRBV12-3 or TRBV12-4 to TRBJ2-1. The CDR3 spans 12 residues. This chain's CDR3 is CASSLSYNEQFF.

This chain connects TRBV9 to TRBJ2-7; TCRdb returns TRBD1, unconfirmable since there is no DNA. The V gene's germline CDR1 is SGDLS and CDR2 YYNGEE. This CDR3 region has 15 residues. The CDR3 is CASSEGDRGLYEQYF.

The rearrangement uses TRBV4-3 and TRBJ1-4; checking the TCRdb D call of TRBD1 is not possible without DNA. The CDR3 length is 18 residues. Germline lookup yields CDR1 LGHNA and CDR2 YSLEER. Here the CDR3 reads CASSQGLTGGDINEKVFF.

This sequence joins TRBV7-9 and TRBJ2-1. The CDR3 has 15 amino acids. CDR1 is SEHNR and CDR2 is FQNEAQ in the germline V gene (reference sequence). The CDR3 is CASSQSEEIYNEQFF.

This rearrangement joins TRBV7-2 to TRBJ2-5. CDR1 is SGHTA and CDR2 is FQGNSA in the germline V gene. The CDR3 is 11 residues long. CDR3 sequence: CASNREETQYF.

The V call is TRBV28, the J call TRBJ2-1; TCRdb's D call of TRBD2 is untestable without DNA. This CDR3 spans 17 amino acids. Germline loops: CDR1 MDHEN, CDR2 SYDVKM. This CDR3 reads CASSSATGTSGYNEQFF. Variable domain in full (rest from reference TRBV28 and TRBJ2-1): DVKVTQSSRYLVKRTGEKVFLECVQDMDHENMFWYRQDPGLGLRLIYFSYDVKMKEKGDIPEGYSVSREKKERFSLILESASTNQTSMYLCASSSATGTSGYNEQFFGPGTRLTVL.

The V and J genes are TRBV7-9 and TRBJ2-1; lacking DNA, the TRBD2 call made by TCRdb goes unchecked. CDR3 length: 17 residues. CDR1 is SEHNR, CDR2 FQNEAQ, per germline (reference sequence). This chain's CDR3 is CASSLRTLAGERDEQFF.

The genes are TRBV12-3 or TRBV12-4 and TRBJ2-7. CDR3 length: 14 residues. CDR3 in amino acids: CASSLAGESYEQYF.

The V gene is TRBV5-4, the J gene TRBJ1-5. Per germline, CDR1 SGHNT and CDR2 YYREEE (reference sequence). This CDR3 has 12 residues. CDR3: CASSISGQPQHF.

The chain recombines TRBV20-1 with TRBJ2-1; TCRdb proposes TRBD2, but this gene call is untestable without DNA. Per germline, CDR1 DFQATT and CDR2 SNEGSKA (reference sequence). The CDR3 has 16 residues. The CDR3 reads CSARGTSGGVYNEQFF.

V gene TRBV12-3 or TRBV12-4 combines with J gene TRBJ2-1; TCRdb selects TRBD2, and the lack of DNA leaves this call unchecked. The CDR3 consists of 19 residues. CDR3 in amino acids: CASSFALAGGYERENEQFF.

This CDR3 is CASSFPSQGLRNQETQYF. The chain has TRBV7-9 and TRBJ2-5; TCRdb lists TRBD1, though no DNA is available to test this call. Germline CDR1 SEHNR, CDR2 FQNEAQ (reference sequence). The CDR3 has 18 amino acids.

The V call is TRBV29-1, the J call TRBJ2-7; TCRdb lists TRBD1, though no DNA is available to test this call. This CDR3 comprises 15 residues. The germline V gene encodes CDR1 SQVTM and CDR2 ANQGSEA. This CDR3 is CSVVGAVNPSYEQYF.

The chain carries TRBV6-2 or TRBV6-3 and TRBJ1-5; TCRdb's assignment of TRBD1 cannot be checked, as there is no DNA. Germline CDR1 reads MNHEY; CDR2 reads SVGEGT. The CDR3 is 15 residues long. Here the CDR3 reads CASSLSPRGNQPQHF.

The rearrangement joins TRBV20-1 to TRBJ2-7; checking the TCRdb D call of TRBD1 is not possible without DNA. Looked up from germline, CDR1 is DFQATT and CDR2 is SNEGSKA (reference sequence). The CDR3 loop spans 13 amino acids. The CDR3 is CSATHTGSYEQYF.

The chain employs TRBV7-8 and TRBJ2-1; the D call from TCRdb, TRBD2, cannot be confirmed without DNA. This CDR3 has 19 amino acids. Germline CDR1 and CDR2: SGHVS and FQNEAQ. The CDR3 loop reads CASSFPYTLSGGAYNEQFF.

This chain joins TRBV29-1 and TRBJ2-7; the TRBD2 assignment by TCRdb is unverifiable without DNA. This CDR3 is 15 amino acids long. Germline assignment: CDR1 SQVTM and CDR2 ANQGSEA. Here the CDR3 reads CSARGLSGDFYEQYF.

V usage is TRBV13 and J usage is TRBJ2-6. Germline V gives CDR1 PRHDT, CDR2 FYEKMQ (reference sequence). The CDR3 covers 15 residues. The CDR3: CASSVGVPGANVLTF.

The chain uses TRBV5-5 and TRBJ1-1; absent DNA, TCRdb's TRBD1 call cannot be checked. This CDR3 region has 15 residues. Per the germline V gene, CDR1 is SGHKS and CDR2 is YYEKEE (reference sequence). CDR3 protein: CASSRATGSNTEAFF.

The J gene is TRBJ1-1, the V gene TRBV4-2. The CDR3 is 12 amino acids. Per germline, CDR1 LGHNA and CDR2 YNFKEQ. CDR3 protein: CASSLETSEAFF.

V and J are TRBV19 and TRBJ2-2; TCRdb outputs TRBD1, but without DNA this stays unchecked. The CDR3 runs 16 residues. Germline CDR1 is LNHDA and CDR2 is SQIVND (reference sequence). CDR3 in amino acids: CASSISREGNTGELFF.

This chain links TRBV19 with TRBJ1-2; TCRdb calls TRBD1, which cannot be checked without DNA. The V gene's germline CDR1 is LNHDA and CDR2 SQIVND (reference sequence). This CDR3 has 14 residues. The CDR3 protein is CASSPSGGADGYTF.

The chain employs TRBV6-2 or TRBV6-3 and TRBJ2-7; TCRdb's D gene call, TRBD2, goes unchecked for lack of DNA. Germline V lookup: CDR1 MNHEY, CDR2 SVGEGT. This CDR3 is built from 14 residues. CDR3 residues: CASSRLAGGYEQYF.

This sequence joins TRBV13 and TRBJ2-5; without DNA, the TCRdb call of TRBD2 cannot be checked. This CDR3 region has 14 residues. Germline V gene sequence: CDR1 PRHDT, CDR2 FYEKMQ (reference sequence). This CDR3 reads CASSLVREGETQYF.

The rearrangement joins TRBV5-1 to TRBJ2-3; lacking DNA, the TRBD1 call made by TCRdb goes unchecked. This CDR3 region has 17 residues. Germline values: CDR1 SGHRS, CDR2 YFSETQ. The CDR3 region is CASSLSPGTVFTDTQYF.